This TCR beta chain came from a study of T-cell memory formation after mild COVID-19. Study conclusions and caveats: Clones contracting day 15 to 85 were balanced CD4/CD8; later expanders leaned CD4+.

TCRdb re-called the 5' RACE reads with MiXCR, one entry per CDR3 protein. The table has fewer than 550,000 distinct CDR3 sequences, 15% to 20% seen once. On this clonotype itself: The target antigen is unknown.

Trimming cost V 1 base and J 5 bases, with 4 bases left between them. The CDR3 totals 12 residues. Germline lookup yields CDR1 MNHEY and CDR2 SMNVEV (reference sequence). The sample taken for sequencing was PBMCs or a T cell subset sorted from them (not recorded which). The chain recombines TRBV27 with TRBJ2-3; D not resolved. The clonotype comes from an adult woman who had mild COVID-19 (a few samples of this study predate the infection). Cell type and time point are not known. For the CDR3, the DNA is TGTGCCAGCAGTTTATGGGAAGATACGCAGTATTTT. Protein sequence: CASSLWEDTQYF.